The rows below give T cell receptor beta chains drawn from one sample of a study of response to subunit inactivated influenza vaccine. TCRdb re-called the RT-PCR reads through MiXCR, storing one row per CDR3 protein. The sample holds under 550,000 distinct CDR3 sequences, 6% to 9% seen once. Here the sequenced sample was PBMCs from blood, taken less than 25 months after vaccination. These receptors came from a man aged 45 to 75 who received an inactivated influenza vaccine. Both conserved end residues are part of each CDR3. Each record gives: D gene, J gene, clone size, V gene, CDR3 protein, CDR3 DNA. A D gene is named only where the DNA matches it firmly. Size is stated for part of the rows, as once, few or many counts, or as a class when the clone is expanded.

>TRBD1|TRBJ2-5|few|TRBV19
CASSTGTGWSYQETQYF
TGTGCCAGTAGTACAGGGACAGGATGGTCTTACCAAGAGACCCAGTACTTC
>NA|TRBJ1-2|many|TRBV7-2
CASSLAVGNYGYTF
TGTGCCAGCAGCTTAGCCGTCGGGAACTATGGCTACACCTTC
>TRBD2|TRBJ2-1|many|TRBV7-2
CASSSVAGGREQFF
TGTGCCAGCAGCTCCGTAGCGGGAGGTCGAGAGCAGTTCTTC
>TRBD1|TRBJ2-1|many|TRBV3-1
CASSQDSGQVYNEQFF
TGTGCCAGCAGCCAAGATTCAGGACAGGTATACAATGAGCAGTTCTTC
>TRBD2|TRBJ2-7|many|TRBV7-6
CASSRDYGSYEQYF
TGTGCCAGCAGCCGGGACTACGGCTCCTACGAGCAGTACTTC
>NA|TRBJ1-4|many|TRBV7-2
CASSPVFGEKLFF
TGTGCCAGCAGCCCGGTCTTCGGTGAAAAACTGTTTTTT
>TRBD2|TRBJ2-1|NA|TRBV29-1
CSVVRSGGTTYNEQFF
TGCAGCGTTGTGCGCAGCGGGGGGACCACCTACAATGAGCAGTTCTTC
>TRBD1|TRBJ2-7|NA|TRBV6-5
CASSNGGQGAYEQYF
TGTGCCAGCAGTAACGGGGGACAGGGGGCTTACGAGCAGTACTTC
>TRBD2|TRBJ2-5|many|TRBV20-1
CSANTLAGGFRGQETQYF
TGCAGTGCCAATACCCTAGCGGGGGGCTTCCGGGGCCAAGAGACCCAGTACTTC
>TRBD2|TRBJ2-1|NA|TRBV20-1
CSARAIREGNYNEQFF
TGCAGTGCTAGAGCCATCAGGGAGGGAAACTACAATGAGCAGTTCTTC
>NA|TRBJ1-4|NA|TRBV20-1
CSAGGPTTNEKLFF
TGCAGTGCTGGGGGGCCCACAACTAATGAAAAACTGTTTTTT
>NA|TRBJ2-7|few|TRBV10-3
CAISAGVEQYF
TGTGCCATCAGTGCCGGGGTCGAGCAGTACTTC
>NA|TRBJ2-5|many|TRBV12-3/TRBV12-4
CASSRQQETQYF
TGTGCCAGCAGCCGACAGCAAGAGACCCAGTACTTC
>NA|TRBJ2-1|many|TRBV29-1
CSVPSGSYNEQFF
TGCAGCGTTCCCAGCGGGTCTTACAATGAGCAGTTCTTC
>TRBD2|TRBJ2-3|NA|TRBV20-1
CSARGALAGPPKDTQYF
TGCAGTGCTAGAGGAGCACTAGCGGGGCCCCCTAAAGATACGCAGTATTTT
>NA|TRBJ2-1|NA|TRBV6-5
CASSYTRGGNEQFF
TGTGCCAGCAGTTACACGAGAGGAGGCAATGAGCAGTTCTTC
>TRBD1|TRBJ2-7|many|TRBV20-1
CSARVMGQASYEQYF
TGCAGTGCTAGAGTTATGGGACAGGCCTCCTACGAGCAGTACTTC
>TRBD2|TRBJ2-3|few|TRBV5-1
CASSLEAGGSTDTQYF
TGCGCCAGCAGCTTGGAAGCGGGAGGAAGCACAGATACGCAGTATTTT
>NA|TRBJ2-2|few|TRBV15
CATSRERGILGTGELFF
TGTGCCACCAGCAGAGAACGAGGGATTCTCGGGACCGGGGAGCTGTTTTTT
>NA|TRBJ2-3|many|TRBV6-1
CASRRHGTDTQYF
TGTGCCAGCAGGAGGCACGGCACAGATACGCAGTATTTT
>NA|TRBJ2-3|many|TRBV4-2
CASSLSSGGPETDTQYF
TGTGCCAGCAGCCTAAGTTCAGGCGGGCCCGAGACAGATACGCAGTATTTT
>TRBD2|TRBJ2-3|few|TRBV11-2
CASSLGGVLAGKADTQYF
TGTGCCAGCAGCTTAGGGGGGGTGCTAGCGGGAAAGGCAGATACGCAGTATTTT
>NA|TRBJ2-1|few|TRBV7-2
CASSTRQDNEQFF
TGTGCCAGCAGCACCAGACAGGACAATGAGCAGTTCTTC
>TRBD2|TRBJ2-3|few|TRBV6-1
CASSRRTSGTRTDTQYF
TGTGCCAGCAGTCGTCGGACTAGCGGGACCCGCACAGATACGCAGTATTTT
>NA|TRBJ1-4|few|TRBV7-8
CASSPTELNEKLFF
TGTGCCAGCAGCCCGACAGAGCTTAATGAAAAACTGTTTTTT
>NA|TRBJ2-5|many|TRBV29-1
CSVHHGTETQYF
TGCAGCGTTCATCACGGGACGGAGACCCAGTACTTC
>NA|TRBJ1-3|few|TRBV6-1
CASSAYTRKSGNTIYF
TGTGCCAGCAGCGCCTACACCCGAAAATCGGGAAACACCATATATTTT
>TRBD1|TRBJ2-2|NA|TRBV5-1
CASSRDRVATGELFF
TGCGCCAGCAGCCGGGACAGGGTAGCAACCGGGGAGCTGTTTTTT
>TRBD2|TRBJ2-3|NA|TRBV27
CASSSIRLAQADTQYF
TGTGCCAGCAGTTCCATCCGACTAGCCCAGGCAGATACGCAGTATTTT
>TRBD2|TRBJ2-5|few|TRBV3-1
CASSQSLAGVGETQYF
TGTGCCAGCAGCCAGTCCCTAGCGGGCGTGGGAGAGACCCAGTACTTC
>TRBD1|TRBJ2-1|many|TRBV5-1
CASSPTGGQNNEQFF
TGCGCCAGCAGCCCGACAGGGGGACAGAATAATGAGCAGTTCTTC
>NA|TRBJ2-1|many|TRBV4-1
CASSRLQAERYNEQFF
TGCGCCAGCAGCCGGCTACAGGCTGAACGATACAATGAGCAGTTCTTC
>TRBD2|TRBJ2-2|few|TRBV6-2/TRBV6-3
CASRAGLAGAPGELFF
TGTGCCAGCAGGGCCGGACTAGCGGGAGCCCCGGGGGAGCTGTTTTTT
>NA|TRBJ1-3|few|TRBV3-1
CASSQGTLENTIYF
TGTGCCAGCAGCCAAGGCACCCTAGAAAACACCATATATTTT
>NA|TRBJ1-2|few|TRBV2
CASRTVRNYGYTF
TGTGCCAGTCGGACAGTGAGGAACTATGGCTACACCTTC
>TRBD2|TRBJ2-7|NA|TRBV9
CASSVVSGGAVEQYF
TGTGCCAGCAGCGTAGTAAGCGGGGGGGCCGTCGAGCAGTACTTC
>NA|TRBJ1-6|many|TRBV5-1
CASRWQGDSPLHF
TGCGCCAGCAGGTGGCAGGGAGATTCACCCCTCCACTTT
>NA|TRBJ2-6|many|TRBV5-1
CASSAQVSGANVLTF
TGCGCCAGCAGCGCACAGGTTTCTGGGGCCAACGTCCTGACTTTC
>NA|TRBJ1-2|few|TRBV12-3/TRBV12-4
CASTLRELGYGYTF
TGTGCCAGCACTCTAAGGGAGTTAGGGTATGGCTACACCTTC
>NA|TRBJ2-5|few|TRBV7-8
CASSLFRAQETQYF
TGTGCCAGCAGCTTATTCAGGGCCCAGGAGACCCAGTACTTC
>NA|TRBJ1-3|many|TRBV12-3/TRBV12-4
CASSFRRNTIYF
TGTGCCAGCAGTTTTCGACGAAACACCATATATTTT
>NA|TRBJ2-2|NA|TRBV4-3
CASSQRVLDTGELFF
TGCGCCAGCAGCCAACGAGTACTCGACACCGGGGAGCTGTTTTTT
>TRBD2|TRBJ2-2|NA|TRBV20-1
CSARWTSGSNTGELFF
TGCAGTGCTAGATGGACTAGCGGGTCGAACACCGGGGAGCTGTTTTTT
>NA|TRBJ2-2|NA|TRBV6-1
CASSRGTGHGELFF
TGTGCCAGCAGTCGGGGAACAGGGCACGGGGAGCTGTTTTTT
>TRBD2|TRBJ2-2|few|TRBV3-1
CASSQDNLAGVLNTGELFF
TGTGCCAGCAGCCAAGATAATCTAGCGGGGGTTTTGAACACCGGGGAGCTGTTTTTT
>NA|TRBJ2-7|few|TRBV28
CASSPSFLARSYEQYF
TGTGCCAGCAGTCCTTCCTTTCTAGCGCGTTCCTACGAGCAGTACTTC
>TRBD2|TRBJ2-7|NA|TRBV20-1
CSARDGTSGSYEQYF
TGCAGTGCTAGAGACGGGACTAGCGGGAGTTACGAGCAGTACTTC
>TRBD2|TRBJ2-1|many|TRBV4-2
CASSQDILAALSYNEQFF
TGTGCCAGCAGCCAAGATATACTAGCGGCCCTCTCCTACAATGAGCAGTTCTTC
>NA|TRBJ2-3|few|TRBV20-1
CSVRPGLALGDTQYF
TGCAGTGTCCGTCCCGGGCTAGCCCTGGGGGATACGCAGTATTTT
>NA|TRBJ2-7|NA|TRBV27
CASSPSHGEQYF
TGTGCCAGCAGTCCCTCACATGGGGAGCAGTACTTC
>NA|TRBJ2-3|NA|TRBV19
CASRITGTDTQYF
TGTGCCAGTAGGATAACAGGGACAGATACGCAGTATTTT